This record covers a single T cell receptor (beta chain). Authors' methods: Amplification of reference gene primers was used by the study to estimate nucleated cell counts. Only in-frame clones appear in the TCRdb table, and some are missing; sequencing was by immunoSEQ multiplex PCR. That table supplies the V and J calls and clone size; D and trimming were determined from the DNA. The sample has some 250,000 clones; approximately 84% are singletons. CDR1 and CDR2 (germline): SQVTM, ANQGSEA. This CDR3 region has 15 residues. V shed 5 bases and J shed 2 bases, with 19 bases lying between them. The data were obtained in a study of blood T cell repertoires in COVID-19. Participants spanned ages about 18 to 100 years and resided in roughly 22 US areas. Clinical histories supplied by participants themselves formed the basis of cohort assignment.

The receptor's source is a man aged 40-55 years who had recovered from COVID-19. Material: PBMCs or T cells enriched from blood (not recorded which). The chain recombines TRBV29-1 with TRBJ2-7; tentative D call: TRBD2 (6 bases). CDR3 residues: CSVILVLAGTYEQYF. CDR3 nucleotide sequence: TGCAGCGTTATCTTAGTGTTGGCGGGGACCTACGAGCAGTACTTC.